This TCR beta chain appears in the sequencing data of a study of T cells in women clearing cervical HPV infection (dated by TCRdb to 2016 to 2019). About the investigation overall: Cases were roughly 23 women with histologically confirmed HPV16-related CIN3 or worse, including 2 invasive cancers. The controls were some 23 women whose single incident HPV16 infection cleared within 12 months with no development of precancer or cancer. Blood from cases was collected at the visit at which the lesion was first identified, whereas blood from controls was collected once infection was no longer detected. Among cases, blood sampling came a median of roughly 150 days after lesion detection, with an interquartile range of about 85 to 230 days. Because only a few women had HLA typing data, the possibility that HLA type acted as a confounder could not be ruled out. Nested within Costa Rica's Guanacaste HPV Natural History Study, an exploratory proof-of-principle case-control study compared TCR repertoires across cervical HPV16 outcomes. Cases and controls were matched on age within five years and on year of sample collection. Cases had a median age of approximately 35 years compared with approximately 41 for controls, and baseline characteristics showed no significant differences between the groups. The parent cohort enrolled roughly 9,600 women aged 18 or older in Guanacaste, Costa Rica, during about 1992 to 1994 and followed them for approximately seven years. As quality controls, five blinded duplicates were added to each group, bringing the total to approximately 60 samples made up of around 50 participants and about 10 replicates. The full study reports these points: Random forest classifiers combining richness and V gene abundances distinguished cases from controls with an estimated AUC of approximately 0.8. Because of the cross-sectional design, the study could not determine whether the associations came before infection or resulted from infection, and neither effector/memory subsets nor HPV-specific T cells were isolated. Because the number of T cells in each sample was unknown, differences in richness could reflect differing T-cell content rather than repertoire biology. Lower TRBV6-7 relative abundance was observed in cases than in controls (roughly 0.12% versus 0.15%; Bonferroni P = 0.0008). Significantly higher TCR repertoire richness was observed in CIN3+ cases than in controls across sequencing depths, whereas no difference in evenness was found.

In regard to this clone: Its antigen has not been determined. The observed sequence ends 3 residues before the CDR3 terminus, with the missing tail filled in from the germline J gene.

TCR beta CDR3 regions were amplified by multiplex PCR using the immunoSEQ assay from an average of roughly 1,100 ng genomic DNA per sample. The assay corrected primer bias using a complete synthetic TCR repertoire to establish an amplification baseline. The amplicons were sequenced on the Illumina platform. Per the original workflow: Error correction of the sequences involved clustering with frequency ratios plus a modified nearest-neighbor algorithm, after which the sequences were analyzed in the immunoSEQ Analyzer using IMGT gene definitions. TCR richness and evenness were averaged over 20 rarefaction repeats at each rarefaction depth, excluding samples with fewer sequences than the depth. Relative abundances of V, D and J genes were compared between groups using Wilcoxon rank sum tests, with FDR correction applied. An intraclass correlation of roughly 96% for TCR richness and an average of around 80% across 66 gene segments were obtained from the blinded duplicates. In TCRdb, the immuneACCESS table is reduced to in-frame sequences with V and J assigned. These tables do not hold every clone; where another copy was compared, an unresolved V gene accounts for under half, and the others remain unexplained. V, J and clone size reflect that table, while D and trimming were determined from the DNA. This sample's table carries about 20,000 clones. The top ten constitute roughly 7% of the sample.

Counted from cysteine to phenylalanine, this CDR3 has 16 amino acids. The CDR3 was read in part: 39 bases, with the frame set at base 1. Reading the germline V gene (reference sequence) gives CDR1 LNHDA and CDR2 SQIVND. Relative to germline, V is missing 7 bases and J is missing 0 bases, with 10 bases of the junction outside any gene match. Every participant had a single incident cervical HPV16 infection, and women with prevalent HPV16 infections were excluded. Cervical HPV DNA was detected with MY09/MY11 PCR, and genotyping was done by dot-blot hybridization. Roughly 15 mL of heparinized blood was centrifuged, after which the buffy coat was aliquoted, frozen at -30 degrees C, and then stored at -80 degrees C. QIAGEN kits were used to extract genomic DNA from buffy coat specimens.

The origin of this receptor is a woman aged 18 to 75 with a cervical HPV16 infection that either progressed to CIN3+ or cleared (not recorded which). The V gene is TRBV19 and the J gene is TRBJ2-3, and TRBD2 matches 7 of the central bases. The specimen sequenced was blood buffy coat. The CDR3 loop reads CASTPRLAASTDTQYF. Partial CDR3 DNA: TGTGCCAGTACTCCCCGACTAGCTGCTAGCACAGATACG.